Listed below are T cell receptor beta chains from one sample, sequenced in a study of shared clonotypes between healthy human individuals. The assay was immunoSEQ multiplex PCR, and TCRdb's table has in-frame clones only and misses some. The table shows roughly 2.1 million clones, with 93% occurring only once. The material sequenced was naive CD8+ T cells from PBMCs. The receptors originated from a man aged 18 to 29 in good health. Some clones in this sample may be carry-over from other donors' samples. Each CDR3 is given with its conserved first and last residue. Fields, in order: V gene, clone size, CDR3 length, J gene, D gene, CDR3 protein, CDR3 DNA. The D gene is left open where the match is weak. Clone size is stated in some rows and not others, as once, few, many or a class when expanded.

TRBV14,NA,16,TRBJ2-7,TRBD1,CASSRSIQGARHEQYF,TGTGCCAGCAGCCGATCCATACAGGGGGCGCGCCACGAGCAGTACTTC
TRBV12-5,NA,12,TRBJ1-1,NA,CASGLGKSEAFF,TGTGCTAGTGGTTTGGGAAAGAGTGAAGCTTTCTTT
TRBV28,NA,15,TRBJ1-5,TRBD1,CASSLSRTGFQPQHF,TGTGCCAGCAGTTTATCACGGACAGGGTTTCAGCCCCAGCATTTT
TRBV9,NA,15,TRBJ1-2,NA,CASSVRGGLAYGYTF,TGTGCCAGCAGCGTTCGGGGGGGGCTGGCCTATGGCTACACCTTC
TRBV27,NA,15,TRBJ2-3,NA,CASSLVYRLADTQYF,TGTGCCAGCAGTTTAGTCTACAGGTTGGCAGATACGCAGTATTTT
TRBV19,NA,16,TRBJ2-3,NA,CASSIIWPSYTDTQYF,TGTGCCAGTAGTATAATCTGGCCATCCTACACAGATACGCAGTATTTT
TRBV5-8,NA,18,TRBJ2-7,TRBD2,CASSLEPYTSERTYEQYF,TGTGCCAGCAGCTTGGAGCCCTATACTAGCGAACGCACCTACGAGCAGTACTTC
TRBV7-9,NA,14,TRBJ1-1,NA,CASRRGSRGTEAFF,TGTGCCAGCAGGCGGGGAAGTAGGGGCACTGAAGCTTTCTTT
TRBV5-4,once,12,TRBJ1-1,NA,CASSLGRTEAFF,TGTGCCAGCAGCTTGGGCCGCACTGAAGCTTTCTTT
TRBV14,NA,14,TRBJ1-1,NA,CASSQDLRRESAFF,TGTGCCAGCAGCCAAGATCTGAGGAGGGAATCAGCTTTCTTT
TRBV7-2,NA,13,TRBJ2-3,NA,CASRQDFTDTQYF,TGTGCCAGCAGACAGGACTTCACAGATACGCAGTATTTT
TRBV6-7,NA,16,TRBJ1-2,NA,CASSNHRDNPLGGYTF,TGTGCCAGCAGTAACCACCGGGACAACCCACTTGGAGGCTACACCTTC
TRBV28,NA,15,TRBJ2-1,TRBD2,CASSERLADYNEQFF,TGTGCCAGCAGCGAAAGACTAGCGGACTACAATGAGCAGTTCTTC
TRBV6-4,NA,15,TRBJ2-1,NA,CASSDGVRDRNEQFF,TGTGCCAGCAGTGACGGGGTCAGGGATCGGAATGAGCAGTTCTTC
TRBV13,NA,15,TRBJ2-7,TRBD2,CASSPTRGISYEQYF,TGTGCCAGCAGCCCCACGCGGGGGATCTCCTACGAGCAGTACTTC
TRBV4-3,once,14,TRBJ2-7,NA,CASSQGFVTYEQYF,TGCGCCAGCAGCCAAGGTTTCGTTACCTACGAGCAGTACTTC
TRBV9,few,15,TRBJ1-5,NA,CASSGDGNSNQPQHF,TGTGCCAGCAGCGGCGACGGTAATAGCAATCAGCCCCAGCATTTT
TRBV5-1,NA,13,TRBJ2-1,NA,CASSLEGSREQFF,TGCGCCAGCAGTCTGGAGGGCTCGAGGGAGCAGTTCTTC
TRBV27,NA,16,TRBJ1-5,NA,CASSLSAGSSNQPQHF,TGTGCCAGCAGTTTATCGGCCGGGTCCAGCAATCAGCCCCAGCATTTT
TRBV29-1,NA,14,TRBJ2-1,TRBD2,CSVGSGRVDNEQFF,TGCAGCGTTGGTAGCGGGAGGGTAGACAATGAGCAGTTCTTC
TRBV11-2,NA,17,TRBJ2-7,TRBD2,CASSPTSGLAVPYEQYF,TGTGCCAGCAGCCCAACCTCCGGGCTAGCGGTCCCCTACGAGCAGTACTTC
TRBV6-1,NA,15,TRBJ1-1,NA,CASSRTDFPNTEAFF,TGTGCCAGCAGCAGGACAGACTTCCCGAACACTGAAGCTTTCTTT
TRBV11-2,NA,13,TRBJ1-1,TRBD1,CASSPRGPPEAFF,TGTGCCAGCAGCCCCAGGGGGCCCCCGGAAGCTTTCTTT
TRBV28,NA,16,TRBJ2-7,NA,CASSLLGPGGTYEQYF,TGTGCCAGCAGCCTTCTGGGGCCCGGCGGTACCTACGAGCAGTACTTC
TRBV7-9,NA,15,TRBJ1-1,NA,CASSLGEVMNTEAFF,TGTGCCAGCAGCTTAGGTGAGGTCATGAACACTGAAGCTTTCTTT
TRBV19,NA,14,TRBJ2-7,TRBD1,CASSTGTGAYEQYF,TGTGCCAGCTCAACCGGGACAGGGGCCTACGAGCAGTACTTC
TRBV27,NA,14,TRBJ2-7,TRBD1,CASSPRQGNYEQYF,TGTGCCAGCAGCCCTAGACAGGGGAACTACGAGCAGTACTTC
TRBV9,NA,13,TRBJ1-2,NA,CASSVIANYGYTF,TGTGCCAGCAGCGTAATAGCTAACTATGGCTACACCTTC
TRBV7-9,once,13,TRBJ2-3,NA,CASSGGFTDTQYF,TGTGCCAGCAGTGGGGGGTTCACAGATACGCAGTATTTT
TRBV27,NA,17,TRBJ2-7,NA,CASSLRAWGEPTYEQYF,TGTGCCAGCAGTTTACGGGCTTGGGGGGAGCCGACCTACGAGCAGTACTTC
TRBV27,NA,15,TRBJ2-1,NA,CASSLSWDSRGEQFF,TGTGCCAGCAGTTTATCTTGGGACTCCCGAGGGGAGCAGTTCTTC
TRBV4-3,NA,13,TRBJ1-1,NA,CASSQDSLTEAFF,TGCGCCAGCAGCCAAGACTCCCTCACTGAAGCTTTCTTT
TRBV27,NA,15,TRBJ1-4,TRBD1,CASSAKQGAEEKLFF,TGTGCCAGCAGTGCTAAGCAGGGGGCCGAGGAAAAACTGTTTTTT
TRBV28,NA,13,TRBJ1-1,NA,CASSLMPSTEAFF,TGTGCCAGCAGTTTAATGCCCAGCACTGAAGCTTTCTTT
TRBV27,NA,12,TRBJ1-6,NA,CASSPANSPLHF,TGTGCCAGCAGTCCGGCGAATTCACCCCTCCACTTT
TRBV2,NA,15,TRBJ2-1,NA,CASSEWVGSNNEQFF,TGTGCCAGCAGTGAATGGGTAGGGTCGAACAATGAGCAGTTCTTC
TRBV27,NA,14,TRBJ2-7,NA,CASSLWGLGSEQYF,TGTGCCAGCAGTTTATGGGGTCTGGGGAGTGAGCAGTACTTC
TRBV7-9,NA,14,TRBJ2-3,NA,CAIPQVAGTDTQYF,TGTGCCATTCCCCAGGTAGCGGGCACAGATACGCAGTATTTT
TRBV2,NA,14,TRBJ1-2,TRBD1,CASSERSRGEGYTF,TGTGCCAGCAGTGAGCGTTCCAGGGGGGAGGGCTACACCTTC
TRBV6-5,NA,15,TRBJ2-2,TRBD2,CASSFGTSGTRELFF,TGTGCCAGCAGTTTCGGGACTAGCGGGACCAGGGAGCTGTTTTTT
TRBV9,NA,15,TRBJ1-1,NA,CASSVGAGVRTEAFF,TGTGCCAGCAGCGTAGGAGCCGGGGTGCGCACTGAAGCTTTCTTT
TRBV29-1,few,14,TRBJ1-1,NA,CSVEGGDENTEAFF,TGCAGCGTTGAAGGCGGAGACGAGAACACTGAAGCTTTCTTT
TRBV6-5,NA,15,TRBJ1-1,NA,CASSPTWGGNTEAFF,TGTGCCAGCAGCCCCACTTGGGGTGGGAACACTGAAGCTTTCTTT
TRBV7-9,NA,13,TRBJ2-7,TRBD1,CASSPDRGYEQYF,TGTGCCAGCAGCCCGGACAGGGGATACGAGCAGTACTTC
TRBV27,NA,16,TRBJ2-7,TRBD2,CASSLWLASGTYEQYF,TGTGCCAGCAGTTTATGGTTGGCTAGCGGGACATACGAGCAGTACTTC
TRBV11-2,NA,17,TRBJ2-7,TRBD2,CASSRGGSGRLGYEQYF,TGTGCCAGCAGCCGCGGAGGTAGCGGGAGATTGGGCTACGAGCAGTACTTC
TRBV7-9,NA,14,TRBJ1-2,NA,CASSLVGKMEGYTF,TGTGCCAGCAGCTTAGTGGGCAAGATGGAGGGCTACACCTTC
TRBV28,NA,15,TRBJ2-7,NA,CASSLLLAGNYEQYF,TGTGCCAGCAGTTTATTGTTGGCTGGGAACTACGAGCAGTACTTC
TRBV4-1,NA,17,TRBJ2-7,TRBD1,CASSQLTVRGGAYEQYF,TGCGCCAGCAGCCAACTGACCGTTAGAGGGGGCGCTTACGAGCAGTACTTC
TRBV29-1,NA,15,TRBJ2-4,NA,CSPRRSGRTKNIQYF,TGCAGCCCCAGGAGGTCCGGTAGGACCAAAAACATTCAGTACTTC
TRBV27,NA,16,TRBJ2-2,TRBD1,CASSLGQGVYTGELFF,TGTGCCAGCAGTTTGGGACAGGGGGTATACACCGGGGAGCTGTTTTTT